Included here is one T cell receptor beta chain sequence, with context. This clone has only one observation. Which antigen it targets is not known. The record has no base qualities; no much larger clone is one base away. This sample was taken from a study of shared clonotypes between healthy human individuals (dated by TCRdb to about 2020). Regarding the complete study: The cohort comprised a couple of women and a few men aged 18 to 49 years. For each donor, three plates each were used for CD4 naive and CD4 memory, two plates were used for CD8 naive, and one plate was used for CD8 memory. To estimate repertoire size and how much clonotypes are shared between individuals, the study performed deep sequencing of blood TCR repertoires from a few healthy adults. To increase sequencing depth and limit assay-specific biases, TCR repertoire library preparation and sequencing were carried out by different laboratories using diverse techniques. Each donor's leukapheresis produced roughly between about 0.9 and 9.5 billion PBMCs. Results the study describes overall, beyond this receptor: Clonotypes shared by all four sorted-subset donors showed higher generation probabilities than non-shared clonotypes. Sampling was limited to blood, and TCR repertoires in tissue likely differ from TCR repertoires in blood. Naive subsets generally had larger estimated clonotype richness than memory subsets. Pairwise subsampling indicated that sequencing depth was expected to affect the degree of clonotype sharing among donors. Incomplete sequencing was indicated by rarefaction of sorted-subset datasets, despite the large sequencing depth. When a handful of donors were compared, the shared fraction of clonotypes was around 4.6% for naive CD4, roughly 3.4% for naive CD8, about 2.5% for memory CD4, and 0.3% to 0.5% for memory CD8. The genetic and exposure-history diversity represented was limited by the small number of donors.

The donors were healthy, HIV-negative adults with no recently reported acute infections or vaccinations. Every donor was a Caucasian adult living in Nashville, Tennessee, USA. CD4+ T cells were enriched through magnetic negative selection, after which naive cells were positively selected on CD45RA and the remaining negative fraction served as the memory subset. Blood was collected by leukapheresis, and PBMCs were isolated by Ficoll-Histopaque density gradient centrifugation and then cryopreserved in liquid nitrogen vapor phase. Analytical flow cytometry was used to check the purity and quantity of every magnetically sorted T cell population. Genomic DNA was isolated from each sorted fraction and quantified by UV absorbance on a Nanodrop 2000c. Sequences SGHAT (CDR1) and FQNNGV (CDR2) are obtained from the germline V gene. The CDR3 sequence holds 15 residues, the cysteine and phenylalanine included. Just the 45-base CDR3 DNA is kept, in frame starting at base 1. V was cut back by 2 bases and J by 3 bases, leaving a gap of 11 bases between them.

TCR CDR3 regions were amplified from genomic DNA by multiplex PCR using the deep immunoSEQ assay. Extracted genomic DNA from each cell subset was spread evenly across all wells of several immunoSEQ 96-well plates, with each plate serving as a replicate. For sorted subsets, each replicate PCR was loaded with about 0.2 ug genomic DNA, equivalent to 25,000 to 35,000 T cell genomes. Purified libraries were quantified with a Qubit 3.0 fluorometer, sized on a Bioanalyzer 2100, and re-quantified with the KAPA Library Quantification kit. Each immunoSEQ 96-well plate was sequenced on its own single-read 150-cycle Illumina NextSeq 550 flow cell. In the source study's methods: Because only junctional sequences without quality scores were contained in the immunoSEQ output, filtering matching that applied to full-length reads could not be performed. To assign V/J genes and CDR3, sequences were annotated against IMGT germline references using PyIR, a Python wrapper for IgBLAST v1.9. Reads were removed for weak V/J assignments (E-value above 1e-6), missing CDR3, stop codons, out-of-frame junctions, or ambiguous translated residues. A V3J clonotype was defined by an identical inferred V gene, J gene, and CDR3 amino acid sequence. Percentage overlap between repertoires was computed as shared unique clonotypes divided by the size of the smaller repertoire. Three approaches were used to assess repertoire richness: RTK rarefaction, the Chao1 estimator, and Recon v2.1 estimates of unobserved clonotypes. Generation probabilities for all TCRbeta clonotypes obtained by the gDNA method from a handful of donors were computed using OLGA. In its TCRdb copy, this immuneACCESS table keeps in-frame sequences only and misses some clones. Where compared with another copy, unresolved V genes explain less than half of these, and the others have no known cause. V, J and clone size reflect that table, while D and trimming were determined from the DNA. The sample has 2 million to 2.5 million clones on record, almost 96% of them singletons. The ten largest clones take up 0.1% to 0.15% of the sample.

The material sequenced was naive CD4+ T cells sorted from blood. The cell subset or site label corresponds to: CD45RA+ positively selected. This TCR was sampled from a man younger than 35 in good health. The V and J genes are TRBV11-2 and TRBJ2-1, with the D call perhaps TRBD1 or TRBD2, as 5 bases match in each case. The nucleotides read TGTGCCAGCAGCTTACAGGGACCGGGCTACAATGAGCAGTTCTTC. It translates to CASSLQGPGYNEQFF.